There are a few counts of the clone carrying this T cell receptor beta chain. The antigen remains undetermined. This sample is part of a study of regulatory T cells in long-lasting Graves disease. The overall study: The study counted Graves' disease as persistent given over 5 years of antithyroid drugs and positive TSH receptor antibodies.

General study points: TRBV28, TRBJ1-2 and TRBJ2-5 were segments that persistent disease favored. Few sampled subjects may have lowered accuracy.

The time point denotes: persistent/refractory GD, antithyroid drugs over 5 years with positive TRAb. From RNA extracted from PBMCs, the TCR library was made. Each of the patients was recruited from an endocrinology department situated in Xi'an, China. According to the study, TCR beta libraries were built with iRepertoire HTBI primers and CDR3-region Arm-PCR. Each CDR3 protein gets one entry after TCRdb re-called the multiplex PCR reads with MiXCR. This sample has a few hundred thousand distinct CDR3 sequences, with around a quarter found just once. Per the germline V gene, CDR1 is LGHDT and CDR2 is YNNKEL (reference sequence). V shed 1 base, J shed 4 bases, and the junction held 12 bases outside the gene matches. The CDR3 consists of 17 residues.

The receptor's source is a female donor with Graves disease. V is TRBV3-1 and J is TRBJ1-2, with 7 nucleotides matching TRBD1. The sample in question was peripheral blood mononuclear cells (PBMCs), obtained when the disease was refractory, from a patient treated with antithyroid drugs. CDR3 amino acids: CASSQGGYRGGVYGYTF. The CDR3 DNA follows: TGTGCCAGCAGCCAAGGGGGGTACAGGGGCGGCGTCTATGGCTACACCTTC.